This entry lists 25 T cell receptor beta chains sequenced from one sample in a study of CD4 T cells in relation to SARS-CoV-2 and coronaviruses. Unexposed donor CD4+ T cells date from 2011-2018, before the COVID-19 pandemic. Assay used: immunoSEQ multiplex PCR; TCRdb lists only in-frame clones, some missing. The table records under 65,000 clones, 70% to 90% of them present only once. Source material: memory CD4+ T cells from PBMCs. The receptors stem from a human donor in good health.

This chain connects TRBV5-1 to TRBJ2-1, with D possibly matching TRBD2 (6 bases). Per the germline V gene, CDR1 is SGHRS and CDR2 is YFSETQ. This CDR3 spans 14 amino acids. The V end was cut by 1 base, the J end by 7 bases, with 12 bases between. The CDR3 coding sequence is TGCGCCAGCAGCTTGCCCGGGACTCCAAATGAGCAGTTCTTC. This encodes CASSLPGTPNEQFF.

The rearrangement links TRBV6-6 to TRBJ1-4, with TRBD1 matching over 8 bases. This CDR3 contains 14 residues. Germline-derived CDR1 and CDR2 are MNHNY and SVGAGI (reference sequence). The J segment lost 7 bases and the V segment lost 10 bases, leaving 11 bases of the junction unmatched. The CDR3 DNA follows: TGTGCCACCCACTACACAGGGGGAGGTGAAAAACTGTTTTTT. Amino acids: CATHYTGGGEKLFF.

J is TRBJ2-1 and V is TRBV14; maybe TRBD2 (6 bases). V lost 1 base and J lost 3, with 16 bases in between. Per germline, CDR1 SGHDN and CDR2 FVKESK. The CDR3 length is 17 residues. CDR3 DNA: TGTGCCAGCAGCCAAGGTCTCGGGAGTGGGTTCTACAATGAGCAGTTCTTC. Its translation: CASSQGLGSGFYNEQFF.

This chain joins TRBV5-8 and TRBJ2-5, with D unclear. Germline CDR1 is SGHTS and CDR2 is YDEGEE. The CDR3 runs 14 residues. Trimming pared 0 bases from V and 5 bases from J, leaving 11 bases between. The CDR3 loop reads CASSLDPLPETQYF. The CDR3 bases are TGTGCCAGCAGCTTGGACCCTCTCCCGGAGACCCAGTACTTC. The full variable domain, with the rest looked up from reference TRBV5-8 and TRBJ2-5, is EAGVTQSPTHLIKTRGQQATLRCSPISGHTSVYWYQQALGLGLQFLLWYDEGEERNRGNFPPRFSGRQFPNYSSELNVNALELEDSALYLCASSLDPLPETQYFGPGTRLLVL.

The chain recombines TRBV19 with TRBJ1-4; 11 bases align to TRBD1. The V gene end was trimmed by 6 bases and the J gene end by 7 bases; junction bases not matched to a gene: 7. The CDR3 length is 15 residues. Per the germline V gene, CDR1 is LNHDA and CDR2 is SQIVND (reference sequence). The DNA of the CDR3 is TGTGCCAGTAGGACAGGCGGGACAGGGGGTGAAAAACTGTTTTTT. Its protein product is CASRTGGTGGEKLFF.

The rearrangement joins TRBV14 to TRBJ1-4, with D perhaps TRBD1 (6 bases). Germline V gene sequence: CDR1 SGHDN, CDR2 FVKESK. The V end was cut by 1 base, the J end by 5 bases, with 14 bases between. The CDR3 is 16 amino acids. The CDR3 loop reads CASSQGFRTANEKLFF. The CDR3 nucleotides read TGTGCCAGCAGCCAAGGATTTCGGACAGCAAATGAAAAACTGTTTTTT.

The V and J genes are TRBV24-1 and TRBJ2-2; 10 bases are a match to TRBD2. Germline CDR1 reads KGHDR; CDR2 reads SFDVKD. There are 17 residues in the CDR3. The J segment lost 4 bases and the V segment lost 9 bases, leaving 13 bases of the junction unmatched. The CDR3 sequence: CATAASGSKSGTGELFF. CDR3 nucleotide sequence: TGTGCCACCGCGGCTAGCGGGAGTAAGTCGGGCACCGGGGAGCTGTTTTTT.

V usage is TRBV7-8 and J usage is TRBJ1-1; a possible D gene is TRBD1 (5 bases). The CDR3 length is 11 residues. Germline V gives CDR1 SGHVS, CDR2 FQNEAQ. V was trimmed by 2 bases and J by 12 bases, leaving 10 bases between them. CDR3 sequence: CASSLLGPPFF. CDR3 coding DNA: TGTGCCAGCAGCTTACTGGGGCCACCTTTCTTT.

CDR3 protein: CASSRGQGIYNEQFF. CDR3 sequence (DNA): TGTGCCAGCAGCCGGGGACAGGGGATCTACAATGAGCAGTTCTTC. This rearrangement joins TRBV4-2 to TRBJ2-1; 10 bases fit TRBD1. CDR1 is LGHNA and CDR2 is YNFKEQ in the germline V gene. J was trimmed by 3 bases and V by 4 bases; bases with no gene match: 3. The CDR3 covers 15 residues.

This CDR3 is CASSRGGLAVLGNEQFF. The CDR3 DNA reads as TGCGCCAGCAGCCGGGGAGGACTAGCGGTTCTAGGGAATGAGCAGTTCTTC. This chain connects TRBV4-1 to TRBJ2-1; 10 bases are shared with TRBD2. The ends lost 4 bases at V and 7 bases at J; junction bases unmatched: 13. The CDR3 is made up of 17 amino acids. Germline CDR1 and CDR2: MGHRA and YSYEKL.

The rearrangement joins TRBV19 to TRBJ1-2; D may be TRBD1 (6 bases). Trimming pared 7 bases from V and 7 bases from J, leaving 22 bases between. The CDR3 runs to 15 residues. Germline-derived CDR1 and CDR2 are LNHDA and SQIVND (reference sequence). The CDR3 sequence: CASTPMVGGALGYTF. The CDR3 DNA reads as TGTGCCAGTACCCCCATGGTCGGGGGGGCGCTTGGCTACACCTTC.

DNA for the CDR3: TGTGCCACCAGAAGCGGGAGCTCCTACAATGAGCAGTTCTTC. Translating gives CATRSGSSYNEQFF. This chain connects TRBV24-1 to TRBJ2-1, with TRBD2 matching over 8 bases. The CDR3 runs 14 residues. Germline lookup yields CDR1 KGHDR and CDR2 SFDVKD. After removal of 7 bases from V and 0 bases from J, the junction contained 1 base not matched to a gene.

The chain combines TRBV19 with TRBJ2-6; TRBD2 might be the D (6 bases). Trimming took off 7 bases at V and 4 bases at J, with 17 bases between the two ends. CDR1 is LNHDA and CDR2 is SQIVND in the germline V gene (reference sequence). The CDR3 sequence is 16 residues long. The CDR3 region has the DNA TGTGCCAGTAACCCAAATCGGGGGTCCGGGGCCAACGTCCTGACTTTC. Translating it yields CASNPNRGSGANVLTF.

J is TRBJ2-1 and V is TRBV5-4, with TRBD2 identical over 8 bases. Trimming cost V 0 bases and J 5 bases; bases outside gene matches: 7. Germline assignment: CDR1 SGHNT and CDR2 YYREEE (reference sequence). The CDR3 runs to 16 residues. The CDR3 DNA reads TGTGCCAGCAGCTTGGTTACGGGAGGGCCCCACAATGAGCAGTTCTTC. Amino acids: CASSLVTGGPHNEQFF.

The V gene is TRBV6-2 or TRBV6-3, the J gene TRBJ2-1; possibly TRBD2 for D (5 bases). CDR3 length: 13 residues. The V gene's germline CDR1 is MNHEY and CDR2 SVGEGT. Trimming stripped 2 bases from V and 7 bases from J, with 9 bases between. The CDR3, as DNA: TGTGCCAGCAGTTACACCCAGCGGAATGAGCAGTTCTTC. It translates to CASSYTQRNEQFF.

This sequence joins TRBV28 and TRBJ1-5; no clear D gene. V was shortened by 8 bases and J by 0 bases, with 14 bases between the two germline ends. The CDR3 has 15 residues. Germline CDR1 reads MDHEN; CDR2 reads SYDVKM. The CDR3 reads CASCPAAVSNQPQHF. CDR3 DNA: TGTGCCAGCTGCCCGGCAGCCGTTAGCAATCAGCCCCAGCATTTT.

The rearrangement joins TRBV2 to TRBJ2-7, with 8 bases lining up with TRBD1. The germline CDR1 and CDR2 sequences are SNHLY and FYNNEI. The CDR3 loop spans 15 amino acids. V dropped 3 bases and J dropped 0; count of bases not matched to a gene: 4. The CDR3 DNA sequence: TGTGCCAGCAGTGAGCGACAGGGGAGCTCCTACGAGCAGTACTTC. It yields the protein CASSERQGSSYEQYF.

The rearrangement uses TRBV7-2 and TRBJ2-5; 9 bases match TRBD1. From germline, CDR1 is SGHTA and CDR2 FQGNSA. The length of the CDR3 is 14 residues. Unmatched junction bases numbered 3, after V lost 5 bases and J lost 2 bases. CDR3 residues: CASSGTGRQETQYF. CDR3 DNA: TGTGCCAGCAGCGGGACAGGGCGGCAAGAGACCCAGTACTTC.

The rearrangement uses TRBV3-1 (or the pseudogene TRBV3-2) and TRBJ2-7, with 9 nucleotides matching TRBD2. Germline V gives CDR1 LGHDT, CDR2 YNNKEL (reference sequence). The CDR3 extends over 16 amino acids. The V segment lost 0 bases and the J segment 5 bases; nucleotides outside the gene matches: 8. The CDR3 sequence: CASSQDWLLAGNEQYF. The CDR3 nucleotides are TGTGCCAGCAGCCAAGATTGGTTGCTAGCGGGAAACGAGCAGTACTTC.

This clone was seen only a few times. CDR3 coding DNA: TGCAGCGTACTGAGCTGGAGGGCTTACAATGAGCAGTTCTTC. Its translation: CSVLSWRAYNEQFF. The V gene is TRBV29-1, the J gene TRBJ2-1, with D possibly being TRBD2 (6 bases). The germline V gene has CDR1 SQVTM and CDR2 ANQGSEA. V lost 6 bases and J 4 bases, leaving 16 bases between the germline ends. The CDR3 consists of 14 residues.

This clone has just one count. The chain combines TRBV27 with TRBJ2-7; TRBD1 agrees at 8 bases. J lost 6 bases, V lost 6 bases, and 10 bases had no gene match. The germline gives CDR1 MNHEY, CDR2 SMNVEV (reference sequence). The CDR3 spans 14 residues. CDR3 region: CASSRAGGSGEQYF. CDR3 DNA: TGTGCCAGCAGCCGTGCAGGGGGCTCTGGCGAGCAGTACTTC.

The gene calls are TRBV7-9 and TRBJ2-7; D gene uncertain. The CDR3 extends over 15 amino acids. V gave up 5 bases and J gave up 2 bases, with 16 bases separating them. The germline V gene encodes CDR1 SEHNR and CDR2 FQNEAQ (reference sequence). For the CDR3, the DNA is TGTGCCAGCAGCCGGATGATGGGTCTTCCCTACGAGCAGTACTTC. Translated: CASSRMMGLPYEQYF.

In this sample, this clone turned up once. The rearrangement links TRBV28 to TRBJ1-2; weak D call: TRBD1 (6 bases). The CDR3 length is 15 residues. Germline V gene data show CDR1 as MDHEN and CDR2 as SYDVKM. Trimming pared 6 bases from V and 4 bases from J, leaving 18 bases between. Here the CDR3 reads CASRGGGRTAYGYTF. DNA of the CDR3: TGTGCCAGCAGGGGGGGTGGGAGGACAGCCTATGGCTACACCTTC.

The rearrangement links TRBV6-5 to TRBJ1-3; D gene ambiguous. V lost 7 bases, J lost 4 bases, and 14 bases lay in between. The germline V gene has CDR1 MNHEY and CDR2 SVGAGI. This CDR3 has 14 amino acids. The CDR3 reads CASKRSDYGNTIYF. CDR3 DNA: TGTGCCAGCAAACGGTCAGACTACGGAAACACCATATATTTT.

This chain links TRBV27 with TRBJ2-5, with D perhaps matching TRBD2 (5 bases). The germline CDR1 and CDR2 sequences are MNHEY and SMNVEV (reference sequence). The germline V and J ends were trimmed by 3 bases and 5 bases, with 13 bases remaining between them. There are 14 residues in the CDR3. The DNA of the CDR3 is TGTGCCAGCAGTTTGCGAGGGCAGTCGGAGACCCAGTACTTC. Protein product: CASSLRGQSETQYF.